The rows below give T cell receptor beta chains drawn from one sample of a study of blood T cell repertoires in COVID-19. Using immunoSEQ multiplex PCR, the repertoire was profiled, and TCRdb retains in-frame clones only, with some absent. Of 250,000 to 300,000 clones listed, about four fifths are singletons. Sequencing was carried out using PBMCs or T cells enriched from blood (not recorded which). The receptors shown here come from a man aged 45-65 years who had recovered from COVID-19. Both conserved end residues are part of each CDR3. D genes are given only for firm matches. Clone size appears in some rows only: once, few, many, or a class for an expanded clone.

j_call	v_call	clone_size	cdr3_length	d_call	cdr3_aa	cdr3_nt
TRBJ2-3	TRBV14	NA	16	TRBD1	CASSHFPGQGIDTQYF	TGTGCCAGCAGCCATTTTCCCGGACAGGGGATAGATACGCAGTATTTT
TRBJ2-1	TRBV11-3	NA	19	TRBD1	CASRKVGQGAGSSYNEQFF	TGTGCCAGCAGAAAGGTCGGACAGGGGGCAGGTAGCTCCTACAATGAGCAGTTCTTC
TRBJ2-1	TRBV10-2	NA	14	NA	CASFRPGSYNEQFF	TGCGCCAGCTTTAGGCCGGGCTCCTACAATGAGCAGTTCTTC
TRBJ1-2	TRBV7-2	NA	16	NA	CASSFGGLSGGGGYTF	TGTGCCAGCAGCTTTGGGGGACTCTCCGGAGGAGGTGGCTACACCTTC
TRBJ1-2	TRBV29-1	NA	13	NA	CSAPSGAVYGYTF	TGCAGCGCCCCCAGTGGGGCGGTCTATGGCTACACCTTC
TRBJ1-5	TRBV3-1/TRBV3-2	few	14	NA	CASSLGHFNQPQHF	TGTGCCAGCAGCCTCGGACATTTCAATCAGCCCCAGCATTTT
TRBJ2-7	TRBV7-8	NA	16	TRBD1	CASSLESGQGTYEQYF	TGTGCCAGCAGCTTAGAGTCAGGACAGGGTACCTACGAGCAGTACTTC
TRBJ2-2	TRBV12-3/TRBV12-4	NA	13	NA	CASSFYETGELFF	TGTGCCAGCAGTTTCTATGAGACCGGGGAGCTGTTTTTT
TRBJ1-6	TRBV7-2	NA	15	NA	CASSSLQGSGSPLHF	TGTGCCAGCAGCTCGTTACAGGGCTCAGGGTCACCCCTCCACTTT
TRBJ2-1	TRBV7-6	NA	16	TRBD2	CASSLGTSGGYNEQFF	TGTGCCAGCAGCTTAGGGACTAGCGGGGGGTACAATGAGCAGTTCTTC
TRBJ2-7	TRBV29-1	NA	11	NA	CSVYRSYEQYF	TGCAGCGTTTACCGGTCCTACGAGCAGTACTTC
TRBJ2-7	TRBV2	NA	12	TRBD1	CASTGGWYEQYF	TGTGCCAGCACAGGGGGATGGTACGAGCAGTACTTC
TRBJ2-2	TRBV11-2	NA	15	TRBD2	CASSTGLDYTGELFF	TGTGCCAGCAGCACGGGACTAGATTACACCGGGGAGCTGTTTTTT
TRBJ2-5	TRBV11-2	NA	16	NA	CASSSHLVSGGETQYF	TGTGCCAGCAGCTCTCACCTTGTCAGTGGAGGAGAGACCCAGTACTTC
TRBJ2-5	TRBV5-1	NA	15	NA	CASSLGSPPGETQYF	TGCGCCAGCAGCTTGGGCTCACCCCCGGGAGAGACCCAGTACTTC
TRBJ2-5	TRBV7-3	NA	15	NA	CASSRSTDRQETQYF	TGTGCCAGCAGCAGGTCAACAGACAGACAAGAGACCCAGTACTTC
TRBJ1-3	TRBV15	NA	16	TRBD1	CATSRPTGRSGNTIYF	TGTGCCACCAGCAGACCGACAGGGAGGTCTGGAAACACCATATATTTT
TRBJ1-1	TRBV18	few	16	TRBD1	CASSLTGALWDTEAFF	TGTGCCAGCTCACTGACAGGGGCCCTATGGGACACTGAAGCTTTCTTT
TRBJ2-1	TRBV18	NA	14	NA	CASSPFGSGNEQFF	TGTGCCAGCTCACCATTTGGGTCAGGCAATGAGCAGTTCTTC
TRBJ2-3	TRBV4-3	NA	16	NA	CASSHARGRSTDTQYF	TGCGCCAGCAGCCACGCTCGGGGGAGGAGTACAGATACGCAGTATTTT
TRBJ2-3	TRBV5-4	NA	12	TRBD2	CASRTSGGAQYF	TGTGCCAGCAGGACTAGCGGGGGGGCGCAGTATTTT
TRBJ2-7	TRBV18	NA	14	TRBD1	CASSTRTGGIEQYF	TGTGCCAGCTCTACACGGACAGGGGGTATAGAGCAGTACTTC
TRBJ1-5	TRBV7-9	NA	13	NA	CASSLDRAQPQHF	TGTGCCAGCAGCTTAGACAGGGCTCAGCCCCAGCATTTT
TRBJ2-1	TRBV12-3/TRBV12-4	NA	13	NA	CASSPGVMFEQFF	TGTGCCAGCAGTCCAGGGGTAATGTTTGAGCAGTTCTTC
TRBJ1-6	TRBV5-5	few	15	NA	CASSLTDFPHSPLHF	TGTGCCAGCAGCTTGACCGACTTTCCTCATTCACCCCTCCACTTT
TRBJ2-7	TRBV7-2	NA	17	TRBD2	CASSKWGTSGALREQYF	TGTGCCAGCAGCAAGTGGGGGACTAGCGGGGCCTTGAGGGAGCAGTACTTC
TRBJ1-5	TRBV7-2	NA	13	NA	CASSLGGGQPQHF	TGTGCCAGCAGCTTAGGAGGCGGTCAGCCCCAGCATTTT
TRBJ2-2	TRBV5-1	NA	13	NA	CASRGSDTGELFF	TGCGCCAGCAGAGGTAGCGACACCGGGGAGCTGTTTTTT
TRBJ2-2	TRBV7-6	NA	13	NA	CASSPRLSGELFF	TGTGCCAGCAGCCCCCGGTTATCCGGGGAGCTGTTTTTT
TRBJ1-1	TRBV3-1/TRBV3-2	NA	14	NA	CASSQDGGAPEAFF	TGTGCCAGCAGCCAAGATGGCGGGGCGCCTGAAGCTTTCTTT
TRBJ2-3	TRBV3-1/TRBV3-2	NA	12	NA	CASSPDLDTQYF	TGTGCCAGCAGCCCCGACTTGGATACGCAGTATTTT
TRBJ1-4	TRBV6-5	NA	13	NA	CASSQQHNEKLFF	TGTGCCAGCAGCCAACAGCATAATGAAAAACTGTTTTTT
TRBJ1-1	TRBV9	NA	13	NA	CASSSHRDTEAFF	TGTGCCAGCAGCTCGCACAGGGACACTGAAGCTTTCTTT